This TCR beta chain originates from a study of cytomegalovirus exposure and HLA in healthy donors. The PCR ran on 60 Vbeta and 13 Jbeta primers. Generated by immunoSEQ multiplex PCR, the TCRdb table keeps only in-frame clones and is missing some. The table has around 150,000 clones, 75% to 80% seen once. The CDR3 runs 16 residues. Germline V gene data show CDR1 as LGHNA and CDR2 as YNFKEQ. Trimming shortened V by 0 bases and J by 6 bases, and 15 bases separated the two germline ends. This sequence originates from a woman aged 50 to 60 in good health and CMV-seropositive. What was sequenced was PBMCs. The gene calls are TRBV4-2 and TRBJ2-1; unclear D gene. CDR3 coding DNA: TGTGCCAGCAGCCAAGATTTAAGTCTAGTCGCCAATGAGCAGTTCTTC. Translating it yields CASSQDLSLVANEQFF.